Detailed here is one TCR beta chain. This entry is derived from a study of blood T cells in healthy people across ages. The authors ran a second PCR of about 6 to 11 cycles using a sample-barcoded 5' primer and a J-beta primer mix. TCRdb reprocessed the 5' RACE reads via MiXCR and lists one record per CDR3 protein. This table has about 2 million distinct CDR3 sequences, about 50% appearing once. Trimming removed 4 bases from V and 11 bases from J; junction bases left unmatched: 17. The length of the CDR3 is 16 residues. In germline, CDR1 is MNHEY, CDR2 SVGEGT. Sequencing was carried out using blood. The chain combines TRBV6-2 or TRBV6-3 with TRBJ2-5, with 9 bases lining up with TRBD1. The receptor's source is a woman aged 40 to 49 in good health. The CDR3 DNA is TGTGCCAGCAGTTCCCCGGGGACAGGGAGAGCATACGGGCAGTACTTC. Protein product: CASSSPGTGRAYGQYF.